The sample holds a few counts of the clone carrying this T cell receptor (beta chain). Its antigen is not identified. CDR1 and CDR2 (germline): SGHTA, FQGNSA. The CDR3 extends over 14 amino acids. Trimming cost V 5 bases and J 4 bases; bases outside gene matches: 6. These data belong to a study of blood T cells in healthy people across ages. About the study: Roughly one uniquely barcoded beta molecule per two T cells was captured.

Together with a sample-barcoded 5' primer, a J-beta primer mix was included in a second PCR lasting roughly 6 to 12 cycles. From each sample, at least 3 million paired-end reads containing CDR3 were obtained. TCRdb re-called the 5' RACE reads with MiXCR, one entry per CDR3 protein. The repertoire consists of fewer than 800,000 distinct CDR3 sequences, with about 34% occurring once and the leading ten covering approximately 15%. General study results and limits: Whereas aged donors had fewer naive CD4+ cells, long-lived donors had more of them and higher diversity. It was held that diversity estimates obtained from one million T cells represented underestimates.

The V call is TRBV7-2, the J call TRBJ2-7, with TRBD1 identical over 9 bases. This TCR derives from a woman of 80 years or more in good health. Sequencing was performed on blood. The CDR3 sequence is CASSQGTGLYEQYF. The CDR3, as DNA: TGTGCCAGCAGCCAAGGGACAGGGCTTTACGAGCAGTACTTC. The whole variable domain, filled in from reference TRBV7-2 and TRBJ2-7, reads GAGVSQSPSNKVTEKGKDVELRCDPISGHTALYWYRQSLGQGLEFLIYFQGNSAPDKSGLPSDRFSAERTGGSVSTLTIQRTQQEDSAVYLCASSQGTGLYEQYFGPGTRLTVT.